The 22 T cell receptor beta chains given below trace back to one sample, sequenced in a study of blood T cell repertoires in COVID-19. Assay: immunoSEQ multiplex PCR; the TCRdb copy retains only in-frame clones and omits some. The sample lists 95,000 to 150,000 clones, about 82% occurring once. Source material: peripheral blood. The receptors were sampled from a human donor in a cohort sampled during active COVID-19.

The chain uses TRBV29-1 and TRBJ2-3; D is unresolved. Per the germline V gene, CDR1 is SQVTM and CDR2 is ANQGSEA. The CDR3 runs 14 residues. V lost 4 bases and J lost 0, with 11 bases in between. The CDR3 is CSVARRLSTDTQYF. As DNA, the CDR3 is TGCAGCGTTGCGCGGCGCCTAAGCACAGATACGCAGTATTTT.

The chain links TRBV7-3 to TRBJ2-3; D remains ambiguous. Trimming pared 4 bases from V and 4 bases from J, leaving 9 bases between. Germline V gene lookup returns CDR1 SGHTA and CDR2 FQGTGA. The CDR3 sequence is 13 residues long. CDR3 DNA: TGTGCCAGCAGCTCCAGGTTCGCAGATACGCAGTATTTT. Encoded protein: CASSSRFADTQYF.

V usage is TRBV19 and J usage is TRBJ1-2; 7 positions agree with TRBD1. Germline V gene data show CDR1 as LNHDA and CDR2 as SQIVND (reference sequence). The CDR3 is 14 residues long. Losses at the gene ends were 4 bases for V and 4 bases for J; bases not matched to a gene: 6. The CDR3 nucleotides are TGTGCCAGTAGTACCGGGACAGCAAGCTATGGCTACACCTTC. Translation gives CASSTGTASYGYTF.

This chain links TRBV7-8 with TRBJ2-7; possibly TRBD1 for D (6 bases). The ends were cut back, 5 bases at V and 3 bases at J, with 20 bases in the middle. The CDR3 has 16 amino acids. Germline V gene data show CDR1 as SGHVS and CDR2 as FQNEAQ. The chain's CDR3 is CASSPDRWNLDYEQYF. The CDR3, as DNA: TGTGCCAGCAGCCCCGACAGGTGGAATCTCGACTACGAGCAGTACTTC.

This clone was counted between two and nine times. The chain has TRBV7-9 and TRBJ2-7, with D hard to call. CDR3 length: 12 residues. Trimming stripped 5 bases from V and 5 bases from J, with 10 bases between. Germline V CDR1 and CDR2: SEHNR, FQNEAQ (reference sequence). The CDR3 region has the DNA TGTGCCAGCAGCCCCCGCGGTCACGAGCAGTACTTC. This gives the protein CASSPRGHEQYF.

The chain carries TRBV2 and TRBJ2-1, with 10 bases aligning to TRBD2. The CDR3 is made up of 14 amino acids. V was clipped by 5 bases and J by 13 bases; unmatched bases: 11. From germline, CDR1 is SNHLY and CDR2 FYNNEI. CDR3 bases: TGTGCCAGCAGTCCGGGACTAGCGCCTAAGGAACAGTTCTTC. Protein sequence: CASSPGLAPKEQFF.

The rearrangement uses TRBV2 and TRBJ2-5; 9 bases match TRBD2. Germline V gene lookup returns CDR1 SNHLY and CDR2 FYNNEI. Losses at the gene ends were 6 bases for V and 4 bases for J; bases not matched to a gene: 9. This CDR3 has 15 residues. In nucleotides, the CDR3 is TGTGCCAGCAGCAGTGGACTAGCGCGGGGAGAGACCCAGTACTTC. Translated, it gives CASSSGLARGETQYF.

V and J are TRBV6-1 and TRBJ2-1; TRBD2 matches 8 bases. V shed 2 bases and J 10 bases; nucleotides not matched to a gene: 10. In germline, CDR1 is MNHNS, CDR2 SASEGT. The CDR3 is 15 residues long. The CDR3 region is CASSEYGSGETEQFF. The CDR3 DNA is TGTGCCAGCAGTGAATACGGTAGCGGGGAGACGGAGCAGTTCTTC.

The rearrangement links TRBV6-1 to TRBJ2-6, with D maybe TRBD2 (6 bases). Trimming shortened V by 0 bases and J by 2 bases, and 11 bases separated the two germline ends. The germline gives CDR1 MNHNS, CDR2 SASEGT. The CDR3 runs to 17 residues. The CDR3, as DNA: TGTGCCAGCAGTGAAGCCGGGGGAGTGGCTGGGGCCAACGTCCTGACTTTC. Translating it yields CASSEAGGVAGANVLTF.

The chain combines TRBV9 with TRBJ2-1, with 13 bases identical to TRBD2. This CDR3 contains 15 residues. Germline CDR1 SGDLS, CDR2 YYNGEE. J gave up 9 bases and V 1 base, and 4 bases lay outside the gene matches. The CDR3 nucleotides read TGTGCCAGCAGCGTAACTAGCGGGAGGGCCGGTGAGCAGTTCTTC. Translation: CASSVTSGRAGEQFF.

This clone appeared once. The chain has TRBV6-5 and TRBJ2-7; D unresolved. The V gene lost 2 bases and the J gene lost 3 bases, with 11 bases spanning the gap. The CDR3 is 14 amino acids. The V gene's germline CDR1 is MNHEY and CDR2 SVGAGI. The CDR3 spells CASSYGRIYYEQYF. CDR3 bases: TGTGCCAGCAGTTACGGCCGCATATACTACGAGCAGTACTTC.

The genes are TRBV18 and TRBJ2-1; 11 nucleotides agree with TRBD2. Trimming took 2 bases from V and 4 from J; bases not matched to a gene: 4. There are 16 residues in the CDR3. Germline CDR1 KGHSH, CDR2 LQKENI. CDR3 sequence: CASSPVGTSGYNEQFF. CDR3 bases: TGTGCCAGCTCACCAGTGGGGACTAGCGGTTACAATGAGCAGTTCTTC.

The rearrangement joins TRBV18 to TRBJ1-5, with D maybe TRBD1 (5 bases). V was cut by 3 bases and J by 2 bases, with 8 bases left in between. The CDR3 consists of 14 residues. Germline lookup yields CDR1 KGHSH and CDR2 LQKENI. DNA of the CDR3: TGTGCCAGCTCACCTGGGGCAGGCAATCAGCCCCAGCATTTT. Translating gives CASSPGAGNQPQHF.

The chain links TRBV5-1 to TRBJ1-2, with TRBD1 matching over 8 bases. Germline loops: CDR1 SGHRS, CDR2 YFSETQ. The CDR3 runs 14 residues. The junction had 2 bases not matched to a gene; V was cut back by 4 bases and J by 0 bases. The CDR3 here is CASSQQGANYGYTF. CDR3 DNA sequence: TGCGCCAGCAGCCAACAGGGGGCTAACTATGGCTACACCTTC.

This chain joins TRBV3-1 (or the pseudogene TRBV3-2) and TRBJ2-3; 15 bases align to TRBD2. This CDR3 comprises 17 residues. Germline lookup yields CDR1 LGHDT and CDR2 YNNKEL (reference sequence). J lost 4 bases, V lost 0 bases, and 2 bases had no gene match. CDR3 amino acids: CASSQDGLAGGSDTQYF. DNA for the CDR3: TGTGCCAGCAGCCAAGATGGACTAGCGGGAGGGTCAGATACGCAGTATTTT.

The chain couples TRBV6-6 to TRBJ1-2, with D tentatively TRBD1 (6 bases). In germline, CDR1 is MNHNY, CDR2 SVGAGI (reference sequence). V was cut by 0 bases and J by 7 bases, with 12 bases left in between. CDR3 length: 14 amino acids. This chain's CDR3 is CASSYSQGTVGYTF. CDR3 nucleotides: TGTGCCAGCAGTTACTCACAGGGAACGGTTGGCTACACCTTC.

This clone showed up just once. The rearrangement links TRBV7-2 to TRBJ2-1, with a possible D match to TRBD2 (6 bases). The CDR3 covers 14 residues. Germline V lookup: CDR1 SGHTA, CDR2 FQGNSA. Trimming shortened V by 8 bases and J by 3 bases, and 14 bases separated the two germline ends. CDR3 nucleotide sequence: TGTGCCAGCCGGCAGGCTAGCGTCTACAATGAGCAGTTCTTC. Amino acids: CASRQASVYNEQFF.

This chain connects TRBV2 to TRBJ2-1; 9 nucleotides align to TRBD2. Trimming at V came to 6 bases and at J to 6 bases, leaving 9 bases not matched to a gene. Germline loops: CDR1 SNHLY, CDR2 FYNNEI. The CDR3 is made up of 15 amino acids. The CDR3 nucleotides read TGTGCCAGCAGGAACGAGCGGGAGGATTTCAATGAGCAGTTCTTC. Its translation is CASRNEREDFNEQFF.

The chain carries TRBV19 and TRBJ2-4, with TRBD1 as a possible D gene (6 bases). V was pared by 7 bases and J by 1 base, with 17 bases between. Germline V gene lookup returns CDR1 LNHDA and CDR2 SQIVND (reference sequence). This CDR3 is built from 16 residues. The CDR3 nucleotides read TGTGCCAGTACCGAGGAAACAGGGTTGGCCAAAAACATTCAGTACTTC. This encodes CASTEETGLAKNIQYF. Combining the CDR3 with reference TRBV19 and TRBJ2-4 gives the whole variable domain DGGITQSPKYLFRKEGQNVTLSCEQNLNHDAMYWYRQDPGQGLRLIYYSQIVNDFQKGDIAEGYSVSREKKESFPLTVTSAQKNPTAFYLCASTEETGLAKNIQYFGAGTRLSVL.

The V call is TRBV7-2, the J call TRBJ2-7; D is possibly TRBD2 (5 bases). CDR3 length equals 13 residues. V was clipped by 5 bases and J by 2 bases, with 10 bases between them. The germline CDR1 and CDR2 sequences are SGHTA and FQGNSA. CDR3 loop: CASSLEETYEQYF. In DNA, the CDR3 is TGTGCCAGCAGCCTGGAGGAAACCTACGAGCAGTACTTC.

The rearrangement joins TRBV18 to TRBJ2-1; perhaps TRBD2 as D (5 bases). Germline CDR1 reads KGHSH; CDR2 reads LQKENI. The CDR3 consists of 15 residues. With 1 base removed from V and 8 bases from J, the gap between germline ends came to 15 bases. For the CDR3, the DNA is TGTGCCAGCTCACCACAACTAGGACTCACCGATGAGCAGTTCTTC. It translates to CASSPQLGLTDEQFF.

This chain connects TRBV10-1 to TRBJ1-1; TRBD1 aligns across 7 bases. This CDR3 comprises 14 residues. V was pared by 9 bases and J by 0 bases, with 7 bases of the junction left unmatched. Germline V gene data show CDR1 as WNHNN and CDR2 as SYGVQD (reference sequence). CDR3 in amino acids: CAREYRGLNTEAFF. In DNA form, the CDR3 reads TGCGCCAGGGAATACAGGGGTTTGAACACTGAAGCTTTCTTT.